This record covers a single T cell receptor beta chain. Data came from immunoSEQ multiplex PCR; TCRdb stores just in-frame clones and leaves some out. The sample gives under 80,000 clones, approximately 86% of which show up once; around 3% is in the top ten. The data belong to a study of a mutant IDH1 vaccine in newly diagnosed glioma. With V trimmed by 1 base and J by 2 bases, 9 bases remained unmatched. This CDR3 has 18 residues. Germline V gene lookup returns CDR1 LNHNV and CDR2 YYDKDF (reference sequence). This sample's time point: baseline, week 1 (first vaccination visit). Treatment specified: pre-vaccination baseline after standard-of-care therapy.

The sample consisted of PBMCs, taken from a glioma patient treated with radiotherapy, temozolomide or both. This sequence was found in a man younger than 45 with glioma. The chain is built from TRBV15 and TRBJ2-1; the match to TRBD1 covers 9 bases. The CDR3 protein is CATSRVGEGQGTYNEQFF. The CDR3 DNA follows: TGTGCCACCAGCAGAGTGGGGGAGGGACAGGGAACCTACAATGAGCAGTTCTTC.